The 26 T cell receptor beta chains presented below share a single source sample, sequenced in a study of cytomegalovirus exposure and HLA in healthy donors (dated by TCRdb to 2017 to 2019). To prepare the library, the immunoSEQ multiplex PCR assay was applied. A mixture of 60 forward primers for TCR Vbeta segments and 13 reverse primers for TCR Jbeta segments was used in the multiplex PCR. The table was pulled from immuneACCESS by TCRdb, which kept in-frame rearrangements only. Such tables lose some clones; where checked, under half of the loss comes from unresolved V genes, and the rest has no known cause. The sample table shows roughly 180,000 clones, and over 60% are seen once. The ten largest account for roughly 13% of the sample. Sequencing was done on a sample of PBMCs. The source of these receptors is a man between 45 and 60 years old in good health and CMV-seropositive.

The chain carries TRBV5-4 and TRBJ1-2; 7 bases are shared with TRBD1. The CDR3 totals 17 residues. Germline values: CDR1 SGHNT, CDR2 YYREEE (reference sequence). V dropped 4 bases and J dropped 0; count of bases not matched to a gene: 12. CDR3 in amino acids: CASSGGQVSRANYGYTF. CDR3 bases: TGTGCCAGCAGCGGCGGACAGGTCAGTCGAGCTAACTATGGCTACACCTTC.

This clone has only a few counts. This chain's CDR3 is CASKGQGEYNEQFF. CDR3 nucleotides: TGTGCCAGCAAAGGACAGGGGGAGTACAATGAGCAGTTCTTC. The chain uses TRBV6-1 and TRBJ2-1; 10 bases line up with TRBD1. Germline V gene sequence: CDR1 MNHNS, CDR2 SASEGT. This CDR3 has 14 residues. V shed 7 bases, J shed 4 bases, and the junction held 4 bases outside the gene matches.

This chain links TRBV7-9 with TRBJ2-1, with D perhaps TRBD1 (5 bases). V lost 0 bases and J lost 9, with 12 bases in between. CDR1 and CDR2 (germline): SEHNR, FQNEAQ (reference sequence). The CDR3 has 14 residues. The CDR3 DNA follows: TGTGCCAGCAGCTTAGCAGCGAAGGGGCGTGAGCAGTTCTTC. Translating gives CASSLAAKGREQFF.

This clone was recorded once. V gene TRBV6-5 combines with J gene TRBJ2-7, with TRBD1 identical over 9 bases. This CDR3 region has 14 residues. CDR1 MNHEY and CDR2 SVGAGI come from the germline V gene. V lost 5 bases to trimming and J lost 6 bases; unmatched junction nucleotides: 8. The CDR3 DNA is TGTGCCAGCAGTAGCCGAGGACAGGGGATCGAGCAGTACGTC. This sequence encodes CASSSRGQGIEQYV.

V gene TRBV5-6 combines with J gene TRBJ1-1; the match to TRBD1 covers 9 bases. CDR3 length: 13 amino acids. Trimming took 2 bases from V and 7 from J; bases not matched to a gene: 3. Germline CDR1 and CDR2: SGHDT and YYEEEE. The CDR3 reads CASSLRDRVEAFF. As DNA, the CDR3 is TGTGCCAGCAGCTTAAGGGACAGGGTTGAAGCTTTCTTT.

For this clone: The junction and the germline gene differ at one end; a read error may be behind it. This chain uses TRBV7-9 with TRBJ1-4, with 7 positions matching TRBD1. CDR3 size: 15 residues. Germline V CDR1 and CDR2: SEHNR, FQNEAQ (reference sequence). The CDR3 region has the DNA TGTTCCAGCAGCACCTACAGGGGTTTAGGTGAAAAACTGTTTTTT. This translates into CSSSTYRGLGEKLFF.

This chain connects TRBV18 to TRBJ1-6; maybe TRBD1 (5 bases). The V end lost 2 bases, the J end lost 10 bases, and 9 bases lay between the germline ends. The CDR3 extends over 13 amino acids. The germline V gene encodes CDR1 KGHSH and CDR2 LQKENI. Here the CDR3 DNA reads TGTGCCAGCTCACCAGCGGGGGACTCACCCCTCCACTTT. It specifies CASSPAGDSPLHF.

The chain combines TRBV27 with TRBJ2-5, with 9 bases that match TRBD1. V lost 7 bases and J lost 11; bases outside the gene matches: 17. CDR1 and CDR2 (germline): MNHEY, SMNVEV (reference sequence). This CDR3 comprises 15 residues. As DNA, the CDR3 is TGTGCCAGCACTCCGGGGGACAGGGAGGCCGGTAAGCAGTACTTC. Its translation: CASTPGDREAGKQYF.

This clone was found a few times. The gene calls are TRBV25-1 and TRBJ1-1; TRBD1 might be the D (5 bases). The CDR3 spans 13 residues. V was trimmed by 8 bases and J by 11 bases, leaving 21 bases between them. CDR1 and CDR2 from the germline V gene are MGHDK and SYGVNS. CDR3 DNA sequence: TGTGCCAGCGCGCCGGGACCGGGGGTAGGGGCTTTCTTT. The encoded protein is CASAPGPGVGAFF.

V gene TRBV19 combines with J gene TRBJ1-1; D ambiguous. The CDR3 runs 16 residues. Germline CDR1 is LNHDA and CDR2 is SQIVND (reference sequence). Deletions cut 0 bases from V and 0 bases from J, with 11 bases between. This CDR3 is CASSIDLGGLNTEAFF. In DNA form, the CDR3 reads TGTGCCAGTAGTATAGATCTGGGAGGTTTGAACACTGAAGCTTTCTTT.

The rearrangement links TRBV29-1 to TRBJ2-3, with D tentatively TRBD2 (6 bases). This CDR3 has 16 residues. Per the germline V gene, CDR1 is SQVTM and CDR2 is ANQGSEA. V lost 2 bases and J 5 bases, leaving 20 bases between the germline ends. The CDR3 region is CSVEPPSGGTGDTQYF. CDR3 bases: TGCAGCGTTGAACCCCCTTCTGGGGGGACGGGAGATACGCAGTATTTT.

This chain's CDR3 is CASSGTGPSPLHF. The CDR3 bases are TGTGCCAGCAGTGGGACAGGGCCATCACCCCTCCACTTT. The chain combines TRBV27 with TRBJ1-6; 9 bases map to TRBD1. Germline CDR1 and CDR2: MNHEY and SMNVEV (reference sequence). CDR3 length equals 13 residues. Trimming at V came to 5 bases and at J to 10 bases, leaving 3 bases not matched to a gene.

The CDR3 DNA is TGTGCCAGCGGGGGGGAGGGTTTCGGGCAGCCCCAGCATTTT. Amino acid sequence: CASGGEGFGQPQHF. V gene TRBV9 combines with J gene TRBJ1-5, with D possibly being TRBD1 (5 bases). The CDR3 covers 14 residues. The ends were cut back, 7 bases at V and 7 bases at J, with 18 bases in the middle. Germline-derived CDR1 and CDR2 are SGDLS and YYNGEE.

The genes are TRBV4-1 and TRBJ2-1, with 10 positions matching TRBD2. Losses at the gene ends were 6 bases for V and 6 bases for J; bases not matched to a gene: 8. Looked up from germline, CDR1 is MGHRA and CDR2 is YSYEKL. The CDR3 is 15 residues long. The CDR3 spells CASSPTSGVFNEQFF. The CDR3 DNA reads TGCGCCAGCAGTCCAACTAGCGGGGTATTCAATGAGCAGTTCTTC.

The rearrangement uses TRBV28 and TRBJ1-5; the D is unclear. With 1 base removed from V and 5 bases from J, the gap between germline ends came to 21 bases. This CDR3 has 18 residues. Germline assignment: CDR1 MDHEN and CDR2 SYDVKM. In DNA form, the CDR3 reads TGTGCCAGCAGTTTATCTCTTGGGCTGGGCAGCAATGATCAGCCCCAGCATTTT. This translates into CASSLSLGLGSNDQPQHF.

This clone was seen a few times. The rearrangement links TRBV11-2 to TRBJ1-5; 8 nucleotides line up with TRBD1. Per germline, CDR1 SGHAT and CDR2 FQNNGV. J was trimmed by 1 base and V by 8 bases; bases with no gene match: 7. The CDR3 covers 15 residues. CDR3 bases: TGTGCCAGCCAGGGGGCGTATAGGAGCAATCAGCCCCAGCATTTT. It translates to CASQGAYRSNQPQHF.

The V gene is TRBV2, the J gene TRBJ1-1; D gene uncertain. The V end was cut by 5 bases, the J end by 3 bases, with 7 bases between. Per the germline V gene, CDR1 is SNHLY and CDR2 is FYNNEI. This CDR3 has 12 amino acids. This chain's CDR3 is CASSTPYTEAFF. The CDR3 region has the DNA TGTGCCAGCAGTACTCCCTACACTGAAGCTTTCTTT.

This clone has just a few counts. V is TRBV6-1 and J is TRBJ1-2, with 8 bases matching TRBD1. This CDR3 is built from 14 residues. Germline values: CDR1 MNHNS, CDR2 SASEGT. With 5 bases clipped from V and 4 bases from J, the junction kept 6 bases outside the gene matches. CDR3 DNA: TGTGCCAGCAGTAGCTCCGGGACAGGCTATGGCTACACCTTC. Encoded protein: CASSSSGTGYGYTF.

The V call is TRBV29-1, the J call TRBJ1-1; D is ambiguous. There are 10 residues in the CDR3. V lost 7 bases and J 6 bases, leaving 9 bases between the germline ends. Germline V gene sequence: CDR1 SQVTM, CDR2 ANQGSEA. The CDR3 DNA is TGCAGCGCCCTTACATCTGAAGCTTTCTTT. This gives the protein CSALTSEAFF.

J is TRBJ1-1 and V is TRBV19; 8 nucleotides line up with TRBD1. The CDR3 sequence is 15 residues long. Trimming took 4 bases from V and 6 from J; bases not matched to a gene: 10. The V gene's germline CDR1 is LNHDA and CDR2 SQIVND (reference sequence). CDR3 nucleotides: TGTGCCAGTAGTACCCTTCGGACAGGGATCCCTGAAGCTTTCTTT. It encodes CASSTLRTGIPEAFF.

The chain links TRBV4-3 to TRBJ2-1; D unresolved. The V end lost 0 bases, the J end lost 4 bases, and 10 bases lay between the germline ends. Germline V gene lookup returns CDR1 LGHNA and CDR2 YSLEER. This CDR3 comprises 15 residues. CDR3 DNA sequence: TGCGCCAGCAGCCAAGATGGCGCCAGGTACAATGAGCAGTTCTTC. It yields the protein CASSQDGARYNEQFF.

This clone was counted between two and nine times. V usage is TRBV27 and J usage is TRBJ1-4, with D possibly matching TRBD1 (6 bases). Germline V gene data show CDR1 as MNHEY and CDR2 as SMNVEV (reference sequence). The CDR3 has 20 amino acids. V was clipped by 1 base and J by 10 bases, with 31 bases between them. In DNA, the CDR3 is TGTGCCAGCAGTTTATTTGACCCCTTAATAAGCTCGTCTAGGGGGGGAAAACTGTTTTTT. Translated: CASSLFDPLISSSRGGKLFF.

V is TRBV6-1 and J is TRBJ1-5; D uncertain. The CDR3 is made up of 15 amino acids. In germline, CDR1 is MNHNS, CDR2 SASEGT. Trimming left V 1 base short and J 2 bases short, with 9 bases between. This CDR3 reads CASSEGGYGNQPQHF. As DNA, the CDR3 is TGTGCCAGCAGTGAAGGAGGGTACGGCAATCAGCCCCAGCATTTT.

The chain has TRBV7-2 and TRBJ1-5; D possibly corresponds to TRBD1 (6 bases). V gave up 1 base and J gave up 3 bases, with 10 bases separating them. The CDR3 runs to 15 residues. Per the germline V gene, CDR1 is SGHTA and CDR2 is FQGNSA. Written as DNA, the CDR3 is TGTGCCAGCAGCTTAGTACAGGGCGTCAATCAGCCCCAGCATTTT. This translates into CASSLVQGVNQPQHF.

The V call is TRBV5-1, the J call TRBJ1-5; a possible D gene is TRBD1 (6 bases). The germline CDR1 and CDR2 sequences are SGHRS and YFSETQ. CDR3 size: 14 residues. Trimming took 4 bases from V and 6 from J, leaving 14 bases between them. CDR3 sequence reads: CASSEGQWGQPQHF. The CDR3 nucleotides are TGCGCCAGCAGCGAGGGACAATGGGGTCAGCCCCAGCATTTT.

This chain uses TRBV27 with TRBJ2-7, with TRBD1 matching 9 bases. Germline CDR1 reads MNHEY; CDR2 reads SMNVEV (reference sequence). The CDR3 length is 16 residues. Unmatched junction bases numbered 10, after V lost 3 bases and J lost 4 bases. CDR3 in DNA: TGTGCCAGCAGTTTTATCCCAGGAGGGACAGGGTACGAGCAGTACTTC. Translating gives CASSFIPGGTGYEQYF.